This note documents a single TCR beta chain sequence. From germline, CDR1 is LNHDA and CDR2 SQIVND (reference sequence). This CDR3 has 17 residues. Trimming left V 6 bases short and J 0 bases short, with 18 bases between. This record belongs to a study of blood T cell repertoires in COVID-19. Overall study context: Collection of acute and convalescent COVID-19 samples took place in the United States, Italy and Spain.

Original processing notes: By means of reference gene primer amplification, nucleated cell counts were estimated. Measured with immunoSEQ multiplex PCR; TCRdb has only the in-frame clones, and not every one. Clone size and V and J calls were adopted from that table, with D and trimming inferred from the DNA. The sample contains 15,000 to 20,000 clones, 85% to 90% of which appear only once. This sequence joins TRBV19 and TRBJ1-5; D perhaps matches TRBD1 (5 bases). The sample was peripheral blood. This TCR derives from a human donor in a cohort sampled during active COVID-19. This CDR3 reads CASRVPGRGNSNQPQHF. The CDR3 nucleotides are TGTGCCAGTAGAGTACCGGGGCGGGGGAATAGCAATCAGCCCCAGCATTTT.